The 27 T cell receptor beta chains given below trace back to one sample, sequenced in a study of blood T cell repertoires in COVID-19. Profiling relied on immunoSEQ multiplex PCR, and the TCRdb table lists in-frame clones only, not all of them. The profile covers approximately 170,000 clones, with around 83% appearing a single time and roughly 7.3% taken by the ten largest. Specimen: peripheral blood. The origin of the receptors is a woman at least 80 years old in a cohort sampled during active or convalescent COVID-19.

The rearrangement links TRBV6-5 to TRBJ1-4; TRBD1 matches 7 bases. CDR1 is MNHEY, CDR2 SVGAGI, per germline. J gave up 3 bases and V 6 bases, and 4 bases lay outside the gene matches. This CDR3 has 14 residues. CDR3 bases: TGTGCCAGCAGCCTCAGGGGGGCTAATGAAAAACTGTTTTTT. Its translation is CASSLRGANEKLFF.

This sequence joins TRBV19 and TRBJ1-5; D uncertain. Germline V gene data show CDR1 as LNHDA and CDR2 as SQIVND (reference sequence). The CDR3 is 14 residues long. V was shortened by 4 bases and J by 7 bases, with 14 bases between the two germline ends. CDR3 sequence reads: CASSSGPEGQPQHF. The DNA for the CDR3 is TGTGCCAGTAGTAGCGGGCCGGAGGGCCAGCCCCAGCATTTT.

The genes are TRBV10-3 and TRBJ1-1; 7 bases match TRBD1. With V trimmed by 6 bases and J by 3 bases, 10 bases remained unmatched. The germline gives CDR1 ENHRY, CDR2 SYGVKD. The CDR3 length is 15 residues. In nucleotides, the CDR3 is TGTGCCATCAGAACGTCAGGGGGTGCGGACACTGAAGCTTTCTTT. Amino acid sequence: CAIRTSGGADTEAFF.

The chain is built from TRBV11-2 and TRBJ2-3; D uncertain. Per the germline V gene, CDR1 is SGHAT and CDR2 is FQNNGV. CDR3 length: 13 amino acids. The V and J ends lost 3 bases and 1 base respectively, with 5 bases between them. The CDR3 DNA follows: TGTGCCAGCAGCTTCATCCGCACAGATACGCAGTATTTT. This codes for CASSFIRTDTQYF.

V gene TRBV27 combines with J gene TRBJ1-1, with TRBD1 matching over 8 bases. With 6 bases clipped from V and 5 bases from J, the junction kept 14 bases outside the gene matches. Germline V gene data show CDR1 as MNHEY and CDR2 as SMNVEV (reference sequence). The CDR3 spans 16 residues. CDR3 region: CASSPSTGERWTEAFF. The CDR3 nucleotides are TGTGCCAGCAGCCCATCGACAGGGGAACGGTGGACTGAAGCTTTCTTT.

The chain recombines TRBV11-2 with TRBJ1-5; D not resolved. Trimming took 0 bases from V and 1 from J, leaving 7 bases between them. The CDR3 runs to 15 residues. Germline V gives CDR1 SGHAT, CDR2 FQNNGV. CDR3 sequence: CASSLDGESNQPQHF. For the CDR3, the DNA is TGTGCCAGCAGCTTAGATGGGGAGAGCAATCAGCCCCAGCATTTT.

The J gene is TRBJ2-1, the V gene TRBV30, with D perhaps TRBD1 (5 bases). Germline V gene lookup returns CDR1 GTSNPN and CDR2 SVGIG (reference sequence). Trimming took 4 bases from V and 0 from J, leaving 7 bases between them. The CDR3 consists of 13 residues. CDR3 coding DNA: TGTGCCTGGACAGGGTTCTCCTACAATGAGCAGTTCTTC. It is translated as CAWTGFSYNEQFF.

J is TRBJ2-5 and V is TRBV5-1, with 11 bases matching TRBD1. The germline V gene has CDR1 SGHRS and CDR2 YFSETQ. The CDR3 extends over 15 amino acids. Losses at the gene ends were 4 bases for V and 5 bases for J; bases not matched to a gene: 7. CDR3 region: CASSHGQGAFETQYF. The CDR3 bases are TGCGCCAGCAGCCACGGACAGGGGGCGTTTGAGACCCAGTACTTC.

This chain links TRBV2 with TRBJ1-2, with unresolved D. This CDR3 has 14 residues. The germline V gene has CDR1 SNHLY and CDR2 FYNNEI. V was cut by 2 bases and J by 1 base, with 8 bases left in between. The CDR3 spells CASSESAVNYGYTF. In DNA form, the CDR3 reads TGTGCCAGCAGTGAATCGGCGGTTAACTATGGCTACACCTTC.

This sequence joins TRBV28 and TRBJ1-3, with D unresolved. CDR3 length equals 17 residues. CDR1 and CDR2 (germline): MDHEN, SYDVKM. V was shortened by 7 bases and J by 0 bases, with 19 bases between the two germline ends. CDR3 DNA: TGTGCCAGCAACTCCCAGGCCCTAATTCACTCTGGAAACACCATATATTTT. Protein: CASNSQALIHSGNTIYF.

CDR3 residues: CASSSPSTLLAGITDTQYF. In nucleotides, the CDR3 is TGTGCCAGCAGTTCCCCCTCCACTTTACTAGCGGGGATTACAGATACGCAGTATTTT. The rearrangement joins TRBV6-2 or TRBV6-3 to TRBJ2-3, with 10 bases that match TRBD2. V lost 4 bases, J lost 3 bases, and 16 bases stayed unmatched. The CDR3 has 19 residues. CDR1 MNHEY and CDR2 SVGEGT come from the germline V gene.

In nucleotides, the CDR3 is TGTGCCTGGAGTGTGGGAGGGGGTAATGAAAAACTGTTTTTT. Residues: CAWSVGGGNEKLFF. This sequence joins TRBV30 and TRBJ1-4, with D tentatively TRBD1 (6 bases). Per the germline V gene, CDR1 is GTSNPN and CDR2 is SVGIG (reference sequence). Trimming pared 0 bases from V and 4 bases from J, leaving 9 bases between. The CDR3 extends over 14 amino acids.

V is TRBV27 and J is TRBJ1-5; tentatively, D is TRBD1 (6 bases). CDR3 length: 14 residues. Germline V gene lookup returns CDR1 MNHEY and CDR2 SMNVEV (reference sequence). The germline V and J ends were trimmed by 4 bases and 2 bases, with 9 bases remaining between them. The CDR3 reads CASSYRDGNQPQHF. Written as DNA, the CDR3 is TGTGCCAGCAGTTACAGGGACGGCAATCAGCCCCAGCATTTT.

The V gene is TRBV27, the J gene TRBJ1-3; 9 bases line up with TRBD1. Trimming took 5 bases from V and 0 from J; bases not matched to a gene: 14. From germline, CDR1 is MNHEY and CDR2 SMNVEV (reference sequence). This CDR3 has 19 residues. CDR3 sequence: CASSATGQGYVISGNTIYF. The CDR3, as DNA: TGTGCCAGCAGTGCTACGGGACAGGGATACGTAATCTCTGGAAACACCATATATTTT.

The chain joins TRBV5-1 to TRBJ1-6; TRBD1 is a possible D gene (6 bases). Germline V gene lookup returns CDR1 SGHRS and CDR2 YFSETQ. The V gene lost 0 bases and the J gene lost 9 bases, with 13 bases spanning the gap. The CDR3 runs 15 residues. The DNA for the CDR3 is TGCGCCAGCAGCTTGGACAGGGCGTATTCTTCACCCCTCCACTTT. As protein: CASSLDRAYSSPLHF.

The chain employs TRBV5-6 and TRBJ2-1; possibly TRBD2 for D (6 bases). The V gene lost 3 bases and the J gene lost 2 bases, with 15 bases spanning the gap. Germline V CDR1 and CDR2: SGHDT, YYEEEE. This CDR3 comprises 16 residues. In DNA, the CDR3 is TGTGCCAGCAGCTACAATCCTAGCGAACCCTACAATGAGCAGTTCTTC. This encodes CASSYNPSEPYNEQFF.

The CDR3 sequence is CASSWRSTGSSGANVLTF. The DNA for the CDR3 is TGTGCCAGCAGCTGGCGGAGTACAGGGTCATCTGGGGCCAACGTCCTGACTTTC. The chain uses TRBV5-8 and TRBJ2-6; maybe TRBD1 (6 bases). In germline, CDR1 is SGHTS, CDR2 YDEGEE. Trimming removed 3 bases at V and 1 base at J, with 17 bases between. This CDR3 has 18 residues.

The DNA for the CDR3 is TGTGCCAGCAGCCGAGAGCGGGGGGTAGGCAATGAGCAGTTCTTC. As protein: CASSRERGVGNEQFF. The chain uses TRBV14 and TRBJ2-1; 9 bases map to TRBD2. Trimming took 4 bases from V and 6 from J; bases not matched to a gene: 7. The CDR3 spans 15 residues. The germline V gene encodes CDR1 SGHDN and CDR2 FVKESK.

The chain is built from TRBV9 and TRBJ1-1; D ambiguous. CDR1 is SGDLS, CDR2 YYNGEE, per germline. This CDR3 has 13 amino acids. V lost 1 base, J lost 1 base, and 5 bases lay in between. CDR3 coding DNA: TGTGCCAGCAGCGTAAATCAGAACACTGAAGCTTTCTTT. Protein: CASSVNQNTEAFF.

In this sample, this clone turned up a few times. The chain joins TRBV2 to TRBJ2-5; 10 positions agree with TRBD2. Per the germline V gene, CDR1 is SNHLY and CDR2 is FYNNEI. This CDR3 contains 14 residues. V lost 8 bases and J lost 4; bases outside the gene matches: 7. The CDR3 loop reads CASGGSGGGETQYF. CDR3 nucleotide sequence: TGTGCCAGCGGTGGGAGCGGGGGGGGAGAGACCCAGTACTTC.

This clone was seen only once. The chain employs TRBV18 and TRBJ1-1, with TRBD1 matching 7 bases. V was pared by 4 bases and J by 0 bases, with 5 bases of the junction left unmatched. This CDR3 has 15 residues. Germline V gene lookup returns CDR1 KGHSH and CDR2 LQKENI. CDR3: CASSLTGQMNTEAFF. The CDR3 DNA reads as TGTGCCAGCTCACTAACGGGACAGATGAACACTGAAGCTTTCTTT.

V is TRBV7-6 and J is TRBJ2-5; D possibly corresponds to TRBD2 (5 bases). The CDR3 runs 15 residues. V was shortened by 2 bases and J by 0 bases, with 10 bases between the two germline ends. Per germline, CDR1 SGHVS and CDR2 FNYEAQ. CDR3 region: CASSLYRGYQETQYF. In nucleotides, the CDR3 is TGTGCCAGCAGCTTATACCGGGGATACCAAGAGACCCAGTACTTC.

V is TRBV10-3 and J is TRBJ1-6; 12 bases map to TRBD1. The CDR3 has 15 amino acids. After removal of 2 bases from V and 12 bases from J, the junction contained 5 bases not matched to a gene. In germline, CDR1 is ENHRY, CDR2 SYGVKD. This CDR3 is CAISEGTGGGIPLHF. The CDR3 DNA follows: TGTGCCATCAGTGAGGGGACAGGGGGCGGGATACCCCTCCACTTT.

The chain recombines TRBV6-6 with TRBJ2-1; tentatively, D is TRBD1 (5 bases). The CDR3 spans 16 residues. The V end was cut by 2 bases, the J end by 0 bases, with 11 bases between. Per germline, CDR1 MNHNY and CDR2 SVGAGI (reference sequence). In nucleotides, the CDR3 is TGTGCCAGCAGTTACGGAACAGGTAGCTCCTACAATGAGCAGTTCTTC. It encodes CASSYGTGSSYNEQFF.

The gene calls are TRBV20-1 and TRBJ1-5; perhaps TRBD1 as D (5 bases). V was pared by 3 bases and J by 7 bases, with 16 bases between. Germline assignment: CDR1 DFQATT and CDR2 SNEGSKA (reference sequence). This CDR3 has 14 residues. CDR3 DNA: TGCAGTGCTAGTTCGGGGGGGATTCGGCAGCCCCAGCATTTT. Its translation: CSASSGGIRQPQHF.

The table lists this clone with a count of one. For the CDR3, the DNA is TGTGCCAGCAGGGGAAGGGGCGACACCGAGCAGTTCTTC. Amino acids: CASRGRGDTEQFF. The chain links TRBV9 to TRBJ2-1; possible D gene TRBD1, 5 bases. The CDR3 has 13 amino acids. Trimming pared 5 bases from V and 10 bases from J, leaving 16 bases between. CDR1 and CDR2 from the germline V gene are SGDLS and YYNGEE. Complete variable domain (other parts from reference TRBV9 and TRBJ2-1): DSGVTQTPKHLITATGQRVTLRCSPRSGDLSVYWYQQSLDQGLQFLIQYYNGEERAKGNILERFSAQQFPDLHSELNLSSLELGDSALYFCASRGRGDTEQFFGPGTRLTVL.

This chain uses TRBV4-3 with TRBJ2-7, with 8 bases identical to TRBD1. Per germline, CDR1 LGHNA and CDR2 YSLEER. Losses at the gene ends were 1 base for V and 3 bases for J; bases not matched to a gene: 5. CDR3 length equals 15 residues. The CDR3, as DNA: TGCGCCAGCAGCCAAGGGGCAGGGGGCCTCTACGAGCAGTACTTC. Translation gives CASSQGAGGLYEQYF.